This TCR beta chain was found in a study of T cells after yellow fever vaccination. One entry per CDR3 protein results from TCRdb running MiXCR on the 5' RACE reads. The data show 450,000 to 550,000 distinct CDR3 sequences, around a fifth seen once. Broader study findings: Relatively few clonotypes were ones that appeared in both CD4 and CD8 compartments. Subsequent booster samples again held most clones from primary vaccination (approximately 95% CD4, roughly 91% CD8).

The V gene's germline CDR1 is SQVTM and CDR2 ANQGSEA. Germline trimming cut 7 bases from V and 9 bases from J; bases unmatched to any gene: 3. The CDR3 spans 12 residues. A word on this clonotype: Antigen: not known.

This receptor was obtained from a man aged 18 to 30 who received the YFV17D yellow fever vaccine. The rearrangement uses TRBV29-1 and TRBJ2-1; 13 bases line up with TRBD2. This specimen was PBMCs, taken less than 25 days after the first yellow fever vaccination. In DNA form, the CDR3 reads TGCAGCGGCGGACTAGCGGGGGCTGAGCAGTTCTTC. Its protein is CSGGLAGAEQFF.